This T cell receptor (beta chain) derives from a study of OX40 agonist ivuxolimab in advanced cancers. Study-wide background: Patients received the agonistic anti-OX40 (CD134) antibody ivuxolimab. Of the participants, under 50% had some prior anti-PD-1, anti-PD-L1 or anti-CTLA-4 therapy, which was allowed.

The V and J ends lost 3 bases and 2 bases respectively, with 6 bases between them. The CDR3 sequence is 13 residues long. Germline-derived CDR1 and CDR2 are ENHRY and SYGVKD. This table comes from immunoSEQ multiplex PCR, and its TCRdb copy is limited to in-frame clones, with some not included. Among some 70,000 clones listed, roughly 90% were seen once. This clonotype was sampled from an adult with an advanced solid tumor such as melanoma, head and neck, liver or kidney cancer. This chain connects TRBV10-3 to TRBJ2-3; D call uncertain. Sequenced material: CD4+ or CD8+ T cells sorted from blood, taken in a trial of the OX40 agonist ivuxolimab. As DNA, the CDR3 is TGTGCCATCAGTGATGGCCTCACAGATACGCAGTATTTT. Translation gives CAISDGLTDTQYF.